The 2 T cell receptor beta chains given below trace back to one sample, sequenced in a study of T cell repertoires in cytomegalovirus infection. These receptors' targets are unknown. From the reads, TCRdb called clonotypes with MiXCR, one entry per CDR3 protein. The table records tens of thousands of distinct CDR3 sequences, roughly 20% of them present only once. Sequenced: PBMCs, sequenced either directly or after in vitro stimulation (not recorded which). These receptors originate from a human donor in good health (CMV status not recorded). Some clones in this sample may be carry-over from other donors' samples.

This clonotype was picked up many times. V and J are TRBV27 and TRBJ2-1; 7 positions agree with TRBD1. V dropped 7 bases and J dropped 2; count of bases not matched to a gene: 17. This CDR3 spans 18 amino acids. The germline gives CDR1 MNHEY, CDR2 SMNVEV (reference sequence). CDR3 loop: CASTSQGVQSITYNEQFF. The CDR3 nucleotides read TGTGCCAGCACCAGCCAGGGGGTCCAATCAATAACCTACAATGAGCAGTTCTTC.

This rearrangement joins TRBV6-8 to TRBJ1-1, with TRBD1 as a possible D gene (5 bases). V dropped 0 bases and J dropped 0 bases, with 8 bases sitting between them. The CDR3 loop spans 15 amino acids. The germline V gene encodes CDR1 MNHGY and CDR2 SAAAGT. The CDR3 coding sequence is TGTGCCAGCAGTTACTCGGGACTCGTGAACACTGAAGCTTTCTTT. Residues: CASSYSGLVNTEAFF.